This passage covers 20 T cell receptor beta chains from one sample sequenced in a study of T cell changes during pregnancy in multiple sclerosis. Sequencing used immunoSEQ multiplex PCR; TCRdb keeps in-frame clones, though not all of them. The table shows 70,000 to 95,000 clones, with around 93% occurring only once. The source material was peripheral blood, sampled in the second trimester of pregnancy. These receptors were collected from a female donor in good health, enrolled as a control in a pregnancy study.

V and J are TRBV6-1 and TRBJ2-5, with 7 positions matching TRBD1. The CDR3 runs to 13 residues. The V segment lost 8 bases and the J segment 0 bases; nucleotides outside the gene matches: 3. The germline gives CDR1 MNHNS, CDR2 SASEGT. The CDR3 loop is CASLQGYQETQYF. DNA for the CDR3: TGTGCCAGCCTACAGGGGTACCAAGAGACCCAGTACTTC.

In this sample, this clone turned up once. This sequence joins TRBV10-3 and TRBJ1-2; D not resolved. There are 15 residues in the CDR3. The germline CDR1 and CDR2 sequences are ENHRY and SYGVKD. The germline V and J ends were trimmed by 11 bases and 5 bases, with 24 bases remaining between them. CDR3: CASKMRAILEYGYTF. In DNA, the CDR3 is TGTGCCTCTAAAATGAGGGCGATTCTAGAGTATGGCTACACCTTC.

The CDR3 is CASSWGLNTEAFF. CDR3 nucleotides: TGTGCCAGCAGCTGGGGACTCAACACTGAAGCTTTCTTT. The chain couples TRBV7-9 to TRBJ1-1; D may be TRBD1 (5 bases). This CDR3 is 13 amino acids long. V was pared by 4 bases and J by 2 bases, with 8 bases between. Germline V gene lookup returns CDR1 SEHNR and CDR2 FQNEAQ (reference sequence).

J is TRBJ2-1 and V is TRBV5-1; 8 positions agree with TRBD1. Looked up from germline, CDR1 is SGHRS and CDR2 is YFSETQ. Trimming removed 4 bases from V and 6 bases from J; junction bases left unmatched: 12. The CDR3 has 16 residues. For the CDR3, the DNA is TGCGCCAGCAGCGCTGGACAGGGTGGGGCAAGCAATGAGCAGTTCTTC. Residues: CASSAGQGGASNEQFF.

The CDR3, as DNA: TGTGCCAGCTCTTCCGGGACAGGGGACACTGAAGCTTTCTTT. Protein product: CASSSGTGDTEAFF. The V call is TRBV18, the J call TRBJ1-1; 10 bases are shared with TRBD1. Germline V gives CDR1 KGHSH, CDR2 LQKENI. CDR3 length: 14 amino acids. With 6 bases clipped from V and 3 bases from J, the junction kept 4 bases outside the gene matches.

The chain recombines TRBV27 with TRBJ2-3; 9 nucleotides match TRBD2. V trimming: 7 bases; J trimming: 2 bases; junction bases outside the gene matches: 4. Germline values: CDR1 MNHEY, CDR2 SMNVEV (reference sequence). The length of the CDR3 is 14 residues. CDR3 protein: CASKPGLATDTQYF. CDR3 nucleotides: TGTGCCAGCAAACCGGGACTAGCCACAGATACGCAGTATTTT.

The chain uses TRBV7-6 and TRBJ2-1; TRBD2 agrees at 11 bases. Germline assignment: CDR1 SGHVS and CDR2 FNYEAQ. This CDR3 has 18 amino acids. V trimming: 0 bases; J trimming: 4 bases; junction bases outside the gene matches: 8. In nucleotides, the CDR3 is TGTGCCAGCAGCTTAGCTCCTTGGCTAGCGGGGGGATACAATGAGCAGTTCTTC. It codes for CASSLAPWLAGGYNEQFF. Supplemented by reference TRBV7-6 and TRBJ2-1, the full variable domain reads GAGVSQSPRYKVTKRGQDVALRCDPISGHVSLYWYRQALGQGPEFLTYFNYEAQQDKSGLPNDRFSAERPEGSISTLTIQRTEQRDSAMYRCASSLAPWLAGGYNEQFFGPGTRLTVL.

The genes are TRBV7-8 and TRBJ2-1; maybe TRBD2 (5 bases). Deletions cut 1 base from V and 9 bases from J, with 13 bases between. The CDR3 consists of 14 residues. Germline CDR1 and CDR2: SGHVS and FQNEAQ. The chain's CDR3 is CASSLGTRVGEQFF. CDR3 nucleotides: TGTGCCAGCAGCTTAGGGACGCGGGTCGGTGAGCAGTTCTTC.

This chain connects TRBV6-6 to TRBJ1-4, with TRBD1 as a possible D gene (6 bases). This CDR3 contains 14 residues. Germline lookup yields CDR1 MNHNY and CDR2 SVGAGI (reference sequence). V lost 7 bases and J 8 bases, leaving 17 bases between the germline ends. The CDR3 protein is CASTLQGPREKLFF. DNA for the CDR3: TGTGCCAGCACTCTACAGGGCCCAAGAGAAAAACTGTTTTTT.

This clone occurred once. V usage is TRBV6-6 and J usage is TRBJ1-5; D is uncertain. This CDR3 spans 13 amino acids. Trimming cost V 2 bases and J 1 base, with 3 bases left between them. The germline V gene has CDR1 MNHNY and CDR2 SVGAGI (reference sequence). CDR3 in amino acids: CASSYVSNQPQHF. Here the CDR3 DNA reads TGTGCCAGCAGTTACGTAAGCAATCAGCCCCAGCATTTT.

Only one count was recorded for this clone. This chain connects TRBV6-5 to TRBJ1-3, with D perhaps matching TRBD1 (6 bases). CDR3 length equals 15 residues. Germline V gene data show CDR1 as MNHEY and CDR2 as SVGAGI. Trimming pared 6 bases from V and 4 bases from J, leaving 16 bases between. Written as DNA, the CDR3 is TGTGCCAGCAGCGTCGAAGACAGGTCCGGAAACACCATATATTTT. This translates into CASSVEDRSGNTIYF.

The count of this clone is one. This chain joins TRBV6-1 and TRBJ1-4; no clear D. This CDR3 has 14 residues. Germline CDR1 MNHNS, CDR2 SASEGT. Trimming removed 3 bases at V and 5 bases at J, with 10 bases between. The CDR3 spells CASSEGSLNEKLFF. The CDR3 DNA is TGTGCCAGCAGTGAGGGCAGCCTAAATGAAAAACTGTTTTTT.

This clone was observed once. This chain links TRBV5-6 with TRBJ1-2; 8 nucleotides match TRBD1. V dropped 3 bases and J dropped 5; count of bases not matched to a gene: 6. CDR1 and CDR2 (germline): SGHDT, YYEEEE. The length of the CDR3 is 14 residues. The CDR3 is CASSSDRGWYGYTF. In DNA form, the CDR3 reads TGTGCCAGCAGCTCCGACAGGGGATGGTATGGCTACACCTTC. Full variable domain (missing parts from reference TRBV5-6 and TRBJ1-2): DAGVTQSPTHLIKTRGQQVTLRCSPKSGHDTVSWYQQALGQGPQFIFQYYEEEERQRGNFPDRFSGHQFPNYSSELNVNALLLGDSALYLCASSSDRGWYGYTFGSGTRLTVV.

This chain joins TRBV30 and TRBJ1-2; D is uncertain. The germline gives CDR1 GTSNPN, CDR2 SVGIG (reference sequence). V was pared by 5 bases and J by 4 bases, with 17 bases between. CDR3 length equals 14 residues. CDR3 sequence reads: CAWDGLIAPYGYTF. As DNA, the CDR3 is TGTGCCTGGGATGGCCTGATCGCTCCCTATGGCTACACCTTC.

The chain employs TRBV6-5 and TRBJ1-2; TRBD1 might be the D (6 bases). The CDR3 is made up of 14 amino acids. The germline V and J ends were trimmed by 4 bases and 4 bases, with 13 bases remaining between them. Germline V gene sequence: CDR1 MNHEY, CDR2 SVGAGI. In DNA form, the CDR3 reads TGTGCCAGCAGTTCCGGGACACCTTCCTATGGCTACACCTTC. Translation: CASSSGTPSYGYTF.

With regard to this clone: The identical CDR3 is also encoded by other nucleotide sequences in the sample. CDR3 DNA sequence: TGTGCCAGCTCACCCGGACAGGCGAACACCGGGGAGCTGTTTTTT. Residues: CASSPGQANTGELFF. This rearrangement joins TRBV18 to TRBJ2-2; 7 bases fit TRBD1. Germline V CDR1 and CDR2: KGHSH, LQKENI. V lost 3 bases to trimming and J lost 0 bases; unmatched junction nucleotides: 1. This CDR3 contains 15 residues.

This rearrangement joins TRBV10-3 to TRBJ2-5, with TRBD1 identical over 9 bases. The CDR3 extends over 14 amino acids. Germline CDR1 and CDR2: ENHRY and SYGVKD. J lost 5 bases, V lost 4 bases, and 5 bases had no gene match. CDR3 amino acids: CAISAGTGKETQYF. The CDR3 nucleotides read TGTGCCATCAGTGCCGGGACAGGGAAGGAGACCCAGTACTTC.

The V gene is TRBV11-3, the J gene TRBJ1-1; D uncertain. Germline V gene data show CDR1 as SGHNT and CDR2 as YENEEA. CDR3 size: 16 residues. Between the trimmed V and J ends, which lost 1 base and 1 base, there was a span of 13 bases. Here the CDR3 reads CASSLASGLGNTEAFF. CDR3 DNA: TGTGCCAGCAGCTTAGCGTCCGGACTTGGGAACACTGAAGCTTTCTTT. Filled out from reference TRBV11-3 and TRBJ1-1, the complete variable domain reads EAGVVQSPRYKIIEKKQPVAFWCNPISGHNTLYWYLQNLGQGPELLIRYENEEAVDDSQLPKDRFSAERLKGVDSTLKIQPAELGDSAVYLCASSLASGLGNTEAFFGQGTRLTVV.

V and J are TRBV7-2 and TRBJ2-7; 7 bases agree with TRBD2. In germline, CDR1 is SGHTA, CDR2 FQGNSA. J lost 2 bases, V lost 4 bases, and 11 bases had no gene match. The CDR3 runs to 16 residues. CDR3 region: CASSSSRDRGAYEQYF. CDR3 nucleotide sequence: TGTGCCAGCAGCTCCAGTCGAGATCGGGGGGCCTACGAGCAGTACTTC.

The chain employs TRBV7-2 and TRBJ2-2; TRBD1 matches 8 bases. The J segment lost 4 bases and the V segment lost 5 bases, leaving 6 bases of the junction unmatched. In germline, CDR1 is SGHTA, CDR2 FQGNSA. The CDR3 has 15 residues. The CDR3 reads CASSLKTGVTGELFF. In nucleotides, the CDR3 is TGTGCCAGCAGCCTTAAGACAGGGGTCACCGGGGAGCTGTTTTTT.